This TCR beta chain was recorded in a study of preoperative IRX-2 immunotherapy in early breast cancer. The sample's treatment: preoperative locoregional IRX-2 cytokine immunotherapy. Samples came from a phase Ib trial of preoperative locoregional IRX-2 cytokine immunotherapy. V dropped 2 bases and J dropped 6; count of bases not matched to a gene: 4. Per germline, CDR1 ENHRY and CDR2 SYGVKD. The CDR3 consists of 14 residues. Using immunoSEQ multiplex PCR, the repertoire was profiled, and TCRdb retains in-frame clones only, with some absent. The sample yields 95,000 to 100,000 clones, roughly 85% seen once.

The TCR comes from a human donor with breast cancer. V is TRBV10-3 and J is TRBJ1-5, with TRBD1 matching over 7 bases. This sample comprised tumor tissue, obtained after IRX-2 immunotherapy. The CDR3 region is CAISEGQDPQPQHF. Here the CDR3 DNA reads TGTGCCATCAGTGAGGGACAGGACCCTCAGCCCCAGCATTTT.